This TCR beta chain was obtained from a study of T cell responses to AZD1222 COVID-19 vaccine. The germline V gene has CDR1 KGHSH and CDR2 LQKENI. Trimming cost V 4 bases and J 0 bases; bases outside gene matches: 3. The CDR3 has 15 residues. The study, taken as a whole, reports: Repertoires were obtained only post-peak T cell response.

Profiled with immunoSEQ multiplex PCR; TCRdb holds only in-frame clones, not every one. The table lists approximately 150,000 clones, roughly nine tenths of them singletons. Details on this clone: As yet, its antigen is unknown.

The sequence was obtained from an adult in good health. The starting material was peripheral blood, obtained on day 0 of AZD1222 vaccination. The rearrangement joins TRBV18 to TRBJ2-7, with TRBD2 identical over 10 bases. The CDR3 loop is CASSLGLAASYEQYF. Written as DNA, the CDR3 is TGTGCCAGCTCACTCGGACTAGCGGCCTCCTACGAGCAGTACTTC.